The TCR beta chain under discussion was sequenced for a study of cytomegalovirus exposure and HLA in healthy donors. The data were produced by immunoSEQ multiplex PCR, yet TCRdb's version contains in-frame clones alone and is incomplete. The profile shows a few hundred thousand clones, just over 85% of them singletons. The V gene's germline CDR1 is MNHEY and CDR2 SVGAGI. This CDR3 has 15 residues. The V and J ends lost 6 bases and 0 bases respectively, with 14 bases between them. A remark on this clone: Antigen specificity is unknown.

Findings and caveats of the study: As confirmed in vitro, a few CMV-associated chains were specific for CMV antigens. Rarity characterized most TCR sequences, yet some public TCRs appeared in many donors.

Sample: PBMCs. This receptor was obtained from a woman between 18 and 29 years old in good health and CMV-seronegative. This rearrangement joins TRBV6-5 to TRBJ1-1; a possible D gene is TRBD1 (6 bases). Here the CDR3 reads CASRVARTVNTEAFF. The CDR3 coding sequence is TGTGCCAGCAGGGTCGCGAGGACAGTGAACACTGAAGCTTTCTTT.